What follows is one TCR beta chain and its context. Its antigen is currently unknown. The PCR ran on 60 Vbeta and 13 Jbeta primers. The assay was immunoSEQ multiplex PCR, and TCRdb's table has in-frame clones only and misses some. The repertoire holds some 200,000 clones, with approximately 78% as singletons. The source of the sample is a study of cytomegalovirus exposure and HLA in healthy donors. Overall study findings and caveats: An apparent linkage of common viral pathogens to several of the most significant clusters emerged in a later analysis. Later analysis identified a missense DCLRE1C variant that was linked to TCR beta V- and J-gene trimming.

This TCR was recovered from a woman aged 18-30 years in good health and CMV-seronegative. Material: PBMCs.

The chain's CDR3 is CASSDGRGGQGEQYF. The CDR3 region has the DNA TGCGCCAGCAGTGATGGGCGGGGGGGCCAGGGAGAGCAGTACTTC. The V gene is TRBV10-2, the J gene TRBJ2-7; 9 bases are shared with TRBD2. The ends lost 3 bases at V and 7 bases at J; junction bases unmatched: 10. The CDR3 spans 15 residues. Germline CDR1 reads WSHSY; CDR2 reads SAAADI.